This TCR beta chain derives from a study of cytotoxic CD8 clonotypes in ibrutinib-treated CLL. Method: immunoSEQ multiplex PCR; TCRdb's copy keeps in-frame clones and lacks some. Of around 140,000 clones listed, approximately 77% are singletons. This CDR3 region has 15 residues. V gave up 2 bases and J gave up 5 bases, with 15 bases separating them. The germline CDR1 and CDR2 sequences are MNHEY and SVGAGI. This TCR was recovered from a human donor with chronic lymphocytic leukemia. The chain has TRBV6-5 and TRBJ2-5; TRBD2 might be the D (7 bases). Sequencing used PBMCs, obtained after 12 months of ibrutinib treatment. The CDR3 region has the DNA TGTGCCAGCAGTTACCGAGGGGGGGGGACTGAGACCCAGTACTTC. It yields the protein CASSYRGGGTETQYF.